What follows are 20 T cell receptor beta chains derived from one specimen sequenced in a study of shared clonotypes between healthy human individuals. The protocol was immunoSEQ multiplex PCR, while the TCRdb copy is restricted to in-frame clones and leaves out a portion. The profile covers about 2.4 million clones, with about 92% appearing a single time and more than 0.12% taken by the ten largest. Source material: naive CD4+ T cells sorted from blood. Subset denoted: CD45RA+ positively selected. The receptors originated from a man between 18 and 29 years old in good health.

This rearrangement joins TRBV15 to TRBJ1-1; TRBD1 matches 7 bases. Trimming took 5 bases from V and 4 from J; bases not matched to a gene: 7. The CDR3 runs 14 residues. The V gene's germline CDR1 is LNHNV and CDR2 YYDKDF (reference sequence). This chain's CDR3 is CATSHRGRSTEAFF. CDR3 DNA: TGTGCCACCAGCCACAGGGGCAGGAGCACTGAAGCTTTCTTT.

The chain has TRBV19 and TRBJ1-4; 10 nucleotides agree with TRBD1. J was trimmed by 5 bases and V by 4 bases; bases with no gene match: 4. Germline-derived CDR1 and CDR2 are LNHDA and SQIVND (reference sequence). The CDR3 is 15 amino acids. For the CDR3, the DNA is TGTGCCAGTAGTACCCGGACAGGGGGAAATGAAAAACTGTTTTTT. It translates to CASSTRTGGNEKLFF.

This chain uses TRBV18 with TRBJ2-1; D may be TRBD1 or TRBD2 (5 bases each). V gave up 3 bases and J gave up 4 bases, with 13 bases separating them. The length of the CDR3 is 15 residues. CDR1 is KGHSH, CDR2 LQKENI, per germline. Here the CDR3 DNA reads TGTGCCAGCTCACCGCTGAGGGGTAAATACAATGAGCAGTTCTTC. As protein: CASSPLRGKYNEQFF.

The gene calls are TRBV5-1 and TRBJ1-6, with a weak D call TRBD1 (5 bases). Per the germline V gene, CDR1 is SGHRS and CDR2 is YFSETQ. Trimming pared 3 bases from V and 0 bases from J, leaving 10 bases between. This CDR3 region has 16 residues. CDR3 protein: CASSSGDSSYNSPLHF. In nucleotides, the CDR3 is TGCGCCAGCAGCTCCGGAGACAGCTCCTATAATTCACCCCTCCACTTT.

The chain links TRBV5-4 to TRBJ2-7; weak D call: TRBD1 (6 bases). Germline V gene lookup returns CDR1 SGHNT and CDR2 YYREEE (reference sequence). The CDR3 is made up of 14 amino acids. With 5 bases removed from V and 2 bases from J, the gap between germline ends came to 14 bases. As DNA, the CDR3 is TGTGCCAGCAGTTATACACAGGGTCCCTACGAGCAGTACTTC. It yields the protein CASSYTQGPYEQYF.

This chain joins TRBV6-4 and TRBJ2-1, with unresolved D. Germline CDR1 MRHNA, CDR2 SNTAGT. CDR3 size: 13 residues. Trimming took 6 bases from V and 5 from J, leaving 11 bases between them. The CDR3 DNA reads as TGTGCCAGCAGCGGTCAATGGAACAATGAGCAGTTCTTC. This gives the protein CASSGQWNNEQFF.

The rearrangement links TRBV5-4 to TRBJ2-1; 7 bases agree with TRBD2. Germline trimming cut 0 bases from V and 4 bases from J; bases unmatched to any gene: 1. The CDR3 contains 14 residues. CDR1 is SGHNT and CDR2 is YYREEE in the germline V gene (reference sequence). The CDR3 here is CASSLAGLYNEQFF. Here the CDR3 DNA reads TGTGCCAGCAGCTTGGCGGGACTATACAATGAGCAGTTCTTC.

The chain links TRBV18 to TRBJ2-2, with D uncertain. The germline gives CDR1 KGHSH, CDR2 LQKENI. The V and J ends lost 0 bases and 5 bases respectively, with 16 bases between them. The CDR3 has 17 amino acids. In DNA form, the CDR3 reads TGTGCCAGCTCACCACCGGGTACCCCCTCGACTACCGGGGAGCTGTTTTTT. This translates into CASSPPGTPSTTGELFF.

On this clone itself: This CDR3 is also generated by other DNA sequences in the sample. This chain connects TRBV5-1 to TRBJ1-1; maybe TRBD1 (6 bases). V was cut by 2 bases and J by 5 bases, with 10 bases left in between. The CDR3 has 13 amino acids. The germline gives CDR1 SGHRS, CDR2 YFSETQ. The CDR3 loop reads CASSFTTGTEAFF. CDR3 DNA: TGCGCCAGCAGCTTCACAACAGGGACTGAAGCTTTCTTT.

The V and J genes are TRBV7-8 and TRBJ1-1, with D possibly being TRBD1 (5 bases). V lost 2 bases, J lost 1 base, and 11 bases lay in between. CDR3 length: 15 residues. Germline V lookup: CDR1 SGHVS, CDR2 FQNEAQ. This CDR3 is CASSLTRQTNTEAFF. CDR3 DNA: TGTGCCAGCAGCTTAACGAGACAGACGAACACTGAAGCTTTCTTT.

V gene TRBV12-2 combines with J gene TRBJ2-7. TRBV12-2 is tagged as a pseudogene. The CDR3 totals 16 residues. DNA of the CDR3: TGTGCAAGTCGCTTATCCCCTAAGGTCCAGGACCACGAGCAGTACTTC. It is translated as CASRLSPKVQDHEQYF.

The genes are TRBV5-4 and TRBJ2-2, with TRBD1 matching over 7 bases. The CDR3 runs 16 residues. The V and J ends lost 3 bases and 0 bases, in that order; junction bases with no gene match: 5. Germline lookup yields CDR1 SGHNT and CDR2 YYREEE (reference sequence). CDR3 in DNA: TGTGCCAGCAGCTGGGACAGACCCGCGAACACCGGGGAGCTGTTTTTT. This codes for CASSWDRPANTGELFF. Using reference TRBV5-4 and TRBJ2-2 for the parts outside the CDR3, the full variable domain is ETGVTQSPTHLIKTRGQQVTLRCSSQSGHNTVSWYQQALGQGPQFIFQYYREEENGRGNFPPRFSGLQFPNYSSELNVNALELDDSALYLCASSWDRPANTGELFFGEGSRLTVL.

This clone was observed once. The gene calls are TRBV28 and TRBJ1-5, with D possibly matching TRBD1 (5 bases). V was cut by 5 bases and J by 3 bases, with 14 bases left in between. The CDR3 sequence is 15 residues long. Germline V gives CDR1 MDHEN, CDR2 SYDVKM. The CDR3 loop is CASSTLGGINQPQHF. CDR3 in DNA: TGTGCCAGCAGTACCCTTGGGGGGATCAATCAGCCCCAGCATTTT.

The count of this clone is one. The chain combines TRBV30 with TRBJ1-3, with 8 bases matching TRBD1. The germline V gene encodes CDR1 GTSNPN and CDR2 SVGIG (reference sequence). Trimming took 2 bases from V and 1 from J; bases not matched to a gene: 4. The CDR3 runs 15 residues. Written as DNA, the CDR3 is TGTGCCTGGAGTACCCGGACAGGGTCTGGAAACACCATATATTTT. It codes for CAWSTRTGSGNTIYF.

The rearrangement joins TRBV2 to TRBJ2-3; 7 positions match TRBD1. V lost 6 bases to trimming and J lost 4 bases; unmatched junction nucleotides: 7. The CDR3 sequence is 14 residues long. Germline V gene sequence: CDR1 SNHLY, CDR2 FYNNEI. This chain's CDR3 is CASSPQGVPDTQYF. In DNA, the CDR3 is TGTGCCAGCAGCCCCCAGGGGGTGCCAGATACGCAGTATTTT.

This clone was recorded only once. The chain employs TRBV27 and TRBJ1-1; 11 bases are a match to TRBD1. The CDR3 is made up of 13 amino acids. Germline V gene sequence: CDR1 MNHEY, CDR2 SMNVEV (reference sequence). Unmatched junction bases numbered 3, after V lost 4 bases and J lost 8 bases. The CDR3 sequence: CASSSRTGGEAFF. In nucleotides, the CDR3 is TGTGCCAGCAGTTCCAGGACAGGGGGCGAAGCTTTCTTT.

This clone came up once. The same CDR3 also results from other DNA sequences found in this sample. V gene TRBV6-5 combines with J gene TRBJ1-1; D remains ambiguous. V lost 6 bases to trimming and J lost 0 bases, with 8 bases between them. The CDR3 is 13 residues long. The germline V gene encodes CDR1 MNHEY and CDR2 SVGAGI. In DNA form, the CDR3 reads TGTGCCAGCAGCCGGAAGATGAACACTGAAGCTTTCTTT. Amino acid sequence: CASSRKMNTEAFF.

This chain connects TRBV19 to TRBJ2-7; possible D gene TRBD2, 5 bases. Germline V gene lookup returns CDR1 LNHDA and CDR2 SQIVND (reference sequence). The CDR3 contains 15 residues. The V gene lost 6 bases and the J gene lost 0 bases, with 15 bases spanning the gap. CDR3 sequence reads: CASSTQGLSSYEQYF. Here the CDR3 DNA reads TGTGCCAGTAGCACTCAAGGACTCAGCTCCTACGAGCAGTACTTC.

The chain joins TRBV6-6 to TRBJ2-7; TRBD1 matches at 8 bases. Germline V gene lookup returns CDR1 MNHNY and CDR2 SVGAGI (reference sequence). This CDR3 comprises 13 residues. The CDR3 protein is CAAAGGASYEQYF. The CDR3 bases are TGTGCAGCGGCAGGGGGCGCGTCCTACGAGCAGTACTTC.

This chain uses TRBV28 with TRBJ2-7; D is unclear. This CDR3 region has 12 residues. With 3 bases removed from V and 6 bases from J, the gap between germline ends came to 9 bases. From germline, CDR1 is MDHEN and CDR2 SYDVKM. The CDR3 is CASSFQWSEQYF. Written as DNA, the CDR3 is TGTGCCAGCAGTTTTCAGTGGAGCGAGCAGTACTTC.